This T cell receptor (beta chain) was identified during a study of blood T cell repertoires in COVID-19. Study-level background: Sites across the United States, Italy and Spain contributed samples from acute and convalescent COVID-19. PBMCs, B-cell-depleted T cells, or T cells provided the cDNA or gDNA that made up the material.

The ends were cut back, 4 bases at V and 2 bases at J, with 14 bases in the middle. Germline V gene sequence: CDR1 LGHDT, CDR2 YNNKEL (reference sequence). This CDR3 is 15 amino acids long. Original analysis: The authors estimated nucleated cell counts from reference gene primer amplification. Profiling relied on immunoSEQ multiplex PCR, and the TCRdb table lists in-frame clones only, not all of them. V, J and clone size are taken as reported in that table, and D and trimming were inferred from the DNA itself. The repertoire includes more than 60,000 clones, roughly 88% of them detected once, and about 43% sits in the top ten.

This clonotype was sampled from a woman aged 55-70 years with COVID-19, enrolled during active disease. Sequencing was performed on peripheral blood. The V gene is TRBV3-1 (or the pseudogene TRBV3-2), the J gene TRBJ1-2; possibly TRBD1 for D (6 bases). DNA of the CDR3: TGTGCCAGCAGCCCAGGTAACAGGGACAACTATGGCTACACCTTC. Protein: CASSPGNRDNYGYTF.